This entry describes one T cell receptor (beta chain). The sample comes from a study of shared clonotypes between healthy human individuals. Clones were sequenced by immunoSEQ multiplex PCR, and TCRdb holds only the in-frame ones, with some missing. The sample yields under 750,000 clones, over 55% seen once. The CDR3 has 13 amino acids. Germline V gene lookup returns CDR1 MDHEN and CDR2 SYDVKM. V was trimmed by 5 bases and J by 4 bases, leaving 9 bases between them. The sample taken for sequencing was memory CD4+ T cells sorted from blood. As to subset: CD45RA-negative fraction. The rearrangement uses TRBV28 and TRBJ1-5; unclear D gene. The sequence derives from a woman in her thirties in good health. The CDR3 region has the DNA TGTGCCAGCAGTCCCCAGCGTAATCAGCCCCAGCATTTT. It specifies CASSPQRNQPQHF.